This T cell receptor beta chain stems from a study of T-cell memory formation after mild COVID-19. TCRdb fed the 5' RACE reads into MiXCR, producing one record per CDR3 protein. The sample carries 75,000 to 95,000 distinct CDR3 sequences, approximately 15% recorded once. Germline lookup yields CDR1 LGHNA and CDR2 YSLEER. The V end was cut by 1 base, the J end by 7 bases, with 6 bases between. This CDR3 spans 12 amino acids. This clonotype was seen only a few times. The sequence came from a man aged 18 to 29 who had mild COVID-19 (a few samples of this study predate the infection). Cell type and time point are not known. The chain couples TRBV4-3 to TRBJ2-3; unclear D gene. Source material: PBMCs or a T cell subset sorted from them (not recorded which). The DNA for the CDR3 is TGCGCCAGCAGCCAAGTCCCAAATACGCAGTATTTT. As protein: CASSQVPNTQYF.